This entry lists 25 T cell receptor beta chains sequenced from one sample in a study of T cells in localized non-small cell lung cancer (dated by TCRdb to the early 2020s). Library preparation used the immunoSEQ multiplex PCR assay. In TCRdb, the immuneACCESS table is reduced to in-frame sequences with V and J assigned. These tables do not hold every clone; where another copy was compared, an unresolved V gene accounts for under half, and the others remain unexplained. The sample table lists 40,000 to 55,000 clones, around 86% of them with a count of one. The top ten clones comprise approximately 17% of the sample. Sample: peripheral blood mononuclear cells, taken before any cancer treatment. The receptors shown here come from a man aged 35-75 years with stage III lung adenocarcinoma.

This chain links TRBV25-1 with TRBJ2-1, with D tentatively TRBD2 (5 bases). The CDR3 has 15 residues. The V end was cut by 5 bases, the J end by 1 base, with 12 bases between. Germline V CDR1 and CDR2: MGHDK, SYGVNS. The CDR3 coding sequence is TGTGCCAGCAGTCCACCCCGGGGTTCCTACAATGAGCAGTTCTTC. It specifies CASSPPRGSYNEQFF.

Only one count was recorded for this clone. The chain joins TRBV5-5 to TRBJ2-5; D uncertain. CDR1 is SGHKS and CDR2 is YYEKEE in the germline V gene (reference sequence). This CDR3 has 16 residues. V was trimmed by 0 bases and J by 5 bases, leaving 17 bases between them. In nucleotides, the CDR3 is TGTGCCAGCAGCTTGGGTTCCGCCAGAGCGAGCGAGACCCAGTACTTC. Its protein product is CASSLGSARASETQYF.

A single count supports this clone. The chain recombines TRBV28 with TRBJ2-7, with D maybe TRBD1 (6 bases). CDR1 and CDR2 (germline): MDHEN, SYDVKM. The CDR3 totals 14 residues. The V end lost 3 bases, the J end lost 7 bases, and 16 bases lay between the germline ends. The CDR3, as DNA: TGTGCCAGCAGTTTTGGGGAACAGGGACGGGAGCAGTACTTC. Protein: CASSFGEQGREQYF.

V gene TRBV7-3 combines with J gene TRBJ2-2, with D maybe TRBD2 (7 bases). The CDR3 runs to 16 residues. CDR1 SGHTA and CDR2 FQGTGA come from the germline V gene. Deletions cut 2 bases from V and 5 bases from J, with 15 bases between. The CDR3 nucleotides are TGTGCCAGCAGCTTATCCGGGGGGCCGAGGACCGGGGAGCTGTTTTTT. Protein sequence: CASSLSGGPRTGELFF.

The chain links TRBV25-1 to TRBJ2-5, with TRBD1 as a possible D gene (5 bases). CDR3 length equals 16 residues. CDR1 MGHDK and CDR2 SYGVNS come from the germline V gene. Trimming stripped 1 base from V and 1 base from J, with 13 bases between. The CDR3 spells CASSESGRVGQETQYF. The DNA of the CDR3 is TGTGCCAGCAGTGAATCAGGCAGGGTGGGCCAAGAGACCCAGTACTTC.

The rearrangement links TRBV6-5 to TRBJ2-6; D unclear. Trimming pared 0 bases from V and 4 bases from J, leaving 10 bases between. This CDR3 comprises 16 residues. Germline-derived CDR1 and CDR2 are MNHEY and SVGAGI. The CDR3 region has the DNA TGTGCCAGCAGTTACTCGTCGTCCCCCGGGGCCAACGTCCTGACTTTC. This gives the protein CASSYSSSPGANVLTF.

J is TRBJ1-4 and V is TRBV5-1; D gene ambiguous. Germline-derived CDR1 and CDR2 are SGHRS and YFSETQ. The CDR3 totals 15 residues. V lost 3 bases and J lost 8, with 17 bases in between. The CDR3 nucleotides read TGCGCCAGCAGCTCCGCGGGCGGACGAAACGAAAAACTGTTTTTT. This gives the protein CASSSAGGRNEKLFF. Supplemented by reference TRBV5-1 and TRBJ1-4, the full variable domain reads KAGVTQTPRYLIKTRGQQVTLSCSPISGHRSVSWYQQTPGQGLQFLFEYFSETQRNKGNFPGRFSGRQFSNSRSEMNVSTLELGDSALYLCASSSAGGRNEKLFFGSGTQLSVL.

The chain uses TRBV25-1 and TRBJ1-2, with no clear D. Trimming pared 1 base from V and 8 bases from J, leaving 8 bases between. This CDR3 region has 12 residues. In germline, CDR1 is MGHDK, CDR2 SYGVNS. For the CDR3, the DNA is TGTGCCAGCAGTGAATTTGGGAGGGGCTACACCTTC. Its protein product is CASSEFGRGYTF.

This rearrangement joins TRBV2 to TRBJ2-2; D possibly corresponds to TRBD1 (6 bases). The CDR3 is made up of 18 amino acids. The V gene's germline CDR1 is SNHLY and CDR2 FYNNEI. V was trimmed by 7 bases and J by 0 bases, leaving 21 bases between them. In DNA form, the CDR3 reads TGTGCCAGCAAAGACAGGTCCGATAGGGGTCCGAACACCGGGGAGCTGTTTTTT. Translation: CASKDRSDRGPNTGELFF.

V and J are TRBV10-3 and TRBJ2-7, with 10 bases matching TRBD2. The CDR3 spans 14 residues. Germline CDR1 ENHRY, CDR2 SYGVKD. V shed 6 bases and J 2 bases; nucleotides not matched to a gene: 4. The CDR3 sequence: CAIRDGTSAYEQYF. The CDR3, as DNA: TGTGCCATCAGAGACGGGACTAGCGCCTACGAGCAGTACTTC.

This clone is labeled medium-sized. In the same sample, other DNA sequences code for this CDR3. The chain combines TRBV6-5 with TRBJ2-7; TRBD1 agrees at 11 bases. J was trimmed by 3 bases and V by 0 bases; bases with no gene match: 1. This CDR3 comprises 15 residues. Germline V gene lookup returns CDR1 MNHEY and CDR2 SVGAGI. This CDR3 reads CASSYSGTGGYEQYF. The DNA of the CDR3 is TGTGCCAGCAGTTACTCTGGGACAGGGGGCTACGAGCAGTACTTC.

This chain connects TRBV6-1 to TRBJ1-1; the match to TRBD1 covers 8 bases. This CDR3 is 13 amino acids long. Germline CDR1 MNHNS, CDR2 SASEGT. V gave up 5 bases and J gave up 5 bases; unmatched junction bases: 4. CDR3 loop: CASSWTGMTEAFF. The CDR3 DNA reads TGTGCCAGCAGTTGGACAGGGATGACTGAAGCTTTCTTT.

V is TRBV9 and J is TRBJ1-2, with TRBD1 matching over 7 bases. V lost 4 bases, J lost 4 bases, and 4 bases stayed unmatched. The germline V gene encodes CDR1 SGDLS and CDR2 YYNGEE. The CDR3 has 13 amino acids. CDR3: CASSSRQGYGYTF. The CDR3 DNA follows: TGTGCCAGCAGCTCCCGACAGGGCTATGGCTACACCTTC. Using reference TRBV9 and TRBJ1-2 for the parts outside the CDR3, the full variable domain is DSGVTQTPKHLITATGQRVTLRCSPRSGDLSVYWYQQSLDQGLQFLIQYYNGEERAKGNILERFSAQQFPDLHSELNLSSLELGDSALYFCASSSRQGYGYTFGSGTRLTVV.

The chain has TRBV4-1 and TRBJ2-3, with 10 bases aligning to TRBD2. Germline-derived CDR1 and CDR2 are MGHRA and YSYEKL. V shed 2 bases and J 2 bases; nucleotides not matched to a gene: 4. This CDR3 region has 16 residues. CDR3 coding DNA: TGCGCCAGCAGCCAAAGGACTAGCGGTTACACAGATACGCAGTATTTT. It translates to CASSQRTSGYTDTQYF.

V is TRBV9 and J is TRBJ2-5; maybe TRBD2 (6 bases). This CDR3 has 15 amino acids. Trimming removed 3 bases at V and 5 bases at J, with 17 bases between. Germline V gene lookup returns CDR1 SGDLS and CDR2 YYNGEE. The CDR3 region has the DNA TGTGCCAGCAGCGGTAGCGCGGGGATGGATGAGACCCAGTACTTC. This translates into CASSGSAGMDETQYF.

This chain links TRBV11-2 with TRBJ2-2; D call uncertain. The ends were cut back, 1 base at V and 3 bases at J, with 6 bases in the middle. The CDR3 contains 14 residues. CDR1 and CDR2 (germline): SGHAT, FQNNGV. DNA for the CDR3: TGTGCCAGCAGCTTAGTGAGGTACACCGGGGAGCTGTTTTTT. This encodes CASSLVRYTGELFF.

The gene calls are TRBV19 and TRBJ1-6; no reliable D call. Germline V lookup: CDR1 LNHDA, CDR2 SQIVND (reference sequence). There are 12 residues in the CDR3. V shed 1 base and J shed 11 bases, with 6 bases lying between them. CDR3 amino acids: CASSIGDTPLHF. The CDR3 nucleotides read TGTGCCAGTAGTATAGGGGATACACCCCTCCACTTT.

This clone came up many times. The chain is built from TRBV10-3 and TRBJ1-6, with D perhaps TRBD1 (6 bases). V gave up 3 bases and J gave up 9 bases, with 9 bases separating them. There are 13 residues in the CDR3. Per germline, CDR1 ENHRY and CDR2 SYGVKD. The CDR3 loop reads CAISDRGRSPLHF. DNA of the CDR3: TGTGCCATCAGTGACAGGGGTCGTTCACCCCTCCACTTT.

CDR3 loop: CASSPRGAETQYF. The CDR3 region has the DNA TGTGCCAGCAGCCCCAGGGGGGCCGAGACCCAGTACTTC. This chain links TRBV14 with TRBJ2-5, with D perhaps TRBD1 (7 bases). CDR1 SGHDN and CDR2 FVKESK come from the germline V gene. CDR3 length: 13 amino acids. Trimming stripped 4 bases from V and 5 bases from J, with 11 bases between.

As concerns this clone: Distinct nucleotide sequences in the sample also encode this CDR3. The rearrangement joins TRBV7-8 to TRBJ1-3; D remains ambiguous. Deletions cut 1 base from V and 0 bases from J, with 7 bases between. The CDR3 is 15 residues long. The germline CDR1 and CDR2 sequences are SGHVS and FQNEAQ. In DNA, the CDR3 is TGTGCCAGCAGCTTAGAGGGTAGCTCTGGAAACACCATATATTTT. It encodes CASSLEGSSGNTIYF.

This clone has more than one count but fewer than ten. The chain is built from TRBV7-2 and TRBJ1-2; D gene uncertain. The CDR3 covers 18 residues. Trimming took off 5 bases at V and 1 base at J, with 23 bases between the two ends. Per the germline V gene, CDR1 is SGHTA and CDR2 is FQGNSA. Here the CDR3 DNA reads TGTGCCAGCAGCCTACGACAACTTTACACTAGGATTAACTATGGCTACACCTTC. Amino acid sequence: CASSLRQLYTRINYGYTF.

Details on this clone: Other DNA sequences in this sample translate to the same CDR3. The V gene is TRBV28, the J gene TRBJ1-5; D is possibly TRBD1 (5 bases). Trimming removed 6 bases at V and 2 bases at J, with 11 bases between. Germline V gives CDR1 MDHEN, CDR2 SYDVKM. CDR3 length: 14 residues. This CDR3 reads CASSPLGGNQPQHF. The CDR3 bases are TGTGCCAGCAGCCCTCTAGGGGGCAATCAGCCCCAGCATTTT.

The chain combines TRBV5-4 with TRBJ2-1, with D possibly matching TRBD1 (6 bases). Germline loops: CDR1 SGHNT, CDR2 YYREEE (reference sequence). Between the trimmed V and J ends, which lost 4 bases and 7 bases, there was a span of 21 bases. This CDR3 comprises 16 residues. The DNA for the CDR3 is TGTGCCAGCAGCGGTACCGGAACAGGGCTGCGAAATGAGCAGTTCTTC. This encodes CASSGTGTGLRNEQFF.

J is TRBJ2-4 and V is TRBV15, with D hard to call. Trimming took off 1 base at V and 1 base at J, with 11 bases between the two ends. The CDR3 extends over 16 amino acids. Per the germline V gene, CDR1 is LNHNV and CDR2 is YYDKDF (reference sequence). CDR3 bases: TGTGCCACCAGCAGAGGTCACAGCCTCGCCAAAAACATTCAGTACTTC. It specifies CATSRGHSLAKNIQYF.

This clone was counted once. Mismatch with germline at one junction end may stem from a read error. The J gene is TRBJ1-4, the V gene TRBV28; 8 bases are shared with TRBD1. Germline V gene data show CDR1 as MDHEN and CDR2 as SYDVKM. There are 15 residues in the CDR3. CDR3 region: CVSRLDRAFNEKLFF. In nucleotides, the CDR3 is TGTGTCAGCAGACTGGACAGGGCTTTTAATGAAAAACTGTTTTTT.